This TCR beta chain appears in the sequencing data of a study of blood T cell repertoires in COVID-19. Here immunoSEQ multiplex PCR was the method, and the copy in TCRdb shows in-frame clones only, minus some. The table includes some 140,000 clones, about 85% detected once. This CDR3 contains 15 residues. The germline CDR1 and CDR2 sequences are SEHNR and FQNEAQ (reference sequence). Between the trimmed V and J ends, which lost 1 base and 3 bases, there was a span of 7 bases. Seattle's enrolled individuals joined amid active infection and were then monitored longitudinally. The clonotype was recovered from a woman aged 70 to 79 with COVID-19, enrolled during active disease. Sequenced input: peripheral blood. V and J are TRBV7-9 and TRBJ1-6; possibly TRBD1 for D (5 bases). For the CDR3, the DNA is TGTGCCAGCAGCTTAGGACAGAACTATAATTCACCCCTCCACTTT. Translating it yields CASSLGQNYNSPLHF.